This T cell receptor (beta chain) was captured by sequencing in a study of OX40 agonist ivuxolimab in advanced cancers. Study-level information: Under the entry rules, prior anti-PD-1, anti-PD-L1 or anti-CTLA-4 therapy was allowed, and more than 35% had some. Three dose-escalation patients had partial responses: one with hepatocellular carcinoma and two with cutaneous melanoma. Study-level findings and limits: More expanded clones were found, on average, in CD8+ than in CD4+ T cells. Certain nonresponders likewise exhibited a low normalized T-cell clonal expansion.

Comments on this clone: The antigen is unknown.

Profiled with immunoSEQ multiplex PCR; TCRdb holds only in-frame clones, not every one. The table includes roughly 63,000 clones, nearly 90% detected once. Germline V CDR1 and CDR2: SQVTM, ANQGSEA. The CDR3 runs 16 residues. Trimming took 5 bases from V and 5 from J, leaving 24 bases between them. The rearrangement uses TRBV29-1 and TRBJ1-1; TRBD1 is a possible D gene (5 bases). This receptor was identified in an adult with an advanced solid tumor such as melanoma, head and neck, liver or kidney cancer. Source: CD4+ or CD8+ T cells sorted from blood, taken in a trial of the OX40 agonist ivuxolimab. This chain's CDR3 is CSVIPGLLPGVTEAFF. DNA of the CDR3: TGCAGCGTTATTCCGGGACTCTTACCTGGTGTAACTGAAGCTTTCTTT. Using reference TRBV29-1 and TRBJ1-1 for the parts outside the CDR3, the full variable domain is SAVISQKPSRDICQRGTSLTIQCQVDSQVTMMFWYRQQPGQSLTLIATANQGSEATYESGFVIDKFPISRPNLTFSTLTVSNMSPEDSSIYLCSVIPGLLPGVTEAFFGQGTRLTVV.